Reported below is one T cell receptor (beta chain). The junction had 11 bases not matched to a gene; V was cut back by 3 bases and J by 5 bases. The V gene's germline CDR1 is LGHNA and CDR2 YSLEER. This CDR3 has 16 residues. This sample stems from a study of shared T cell receptors in the human thymus. TCRdb keeps only in-frame clones here, not all; method: immunoSEQ multiplex PCR. This sample carries about 660,000 clones, more than 75% of them seen once, and the ten largest clones take roughly 0.0086%. These sequences were also reported in another study, on human thymus T cells.

The sequence was obtained from a boy less than two years old with a congenital heart defect. V and J are TRBV4-3 and TRBJ2-5; TRBD1 agrees at 8 bases. Sequenced material: thymocytes. The chain's CDR3 is CASSHIDRGLRETQYF. The CDR3 region has the DNA TGCGCCAGCAGCCATATTGACAGGGGATTGAGGGAGACCCAGTACTTC.